Presented here are 26 T cell receptor beta chains from one specimen sequenced in a study of blood T cell repertoires in COVID-19. This table comes from immunoSEQ multiplex PCR, and its TCRdb copy is limited to in-frame clones, with some not included. The sample has some 460,000 clones, about 85% seen once. The sequencing sample was made of PBMCs or T cells enriched from blood (not recorded which). The receptors stem from a woman younger than 30 with acute COVID-19.

V usage is TRBV28 and J usage is TRBJ2-3; 10 bases align to TRBD1. V was pared by 5 bases and J by 6 bases, with 5 bases of the junction left unmatched. CDR1 is MDHEN and CDR2 is SYDVKM in the germline V gene. The CDR3 is 14 amino acids. CDR3 nucleotide sequence: TGTGCCAGCAGTCCGGACAGGGGGTGGGATACGCAGTATTTT. This gives the protein CASSPDRGWDTQYF. Combining the CDR3 with reference TRBV28 and TRBJ2-3 gives the whole variable domain DVKVTQSSRYLVKRTGEKVFLECVQDMDHENMFWYRQDPGLGLRLIYFSYDVKMKEKGDIPEGYSVSREKKERFSLILESASTNQTSMYLCASSPDRGWDTQYFGPGTRLTVL.

V gene TRBV7-9 combines with J gene TRBJ2-1; 8 bases are a match to TRBD2. There are 17 residues in the CDR3. Germline values: CDR1 SEHNR, CDR2 FQNEAQ (reference sequence). The ends lost 0 bases at V and 0 bases at J; junction bases unmatched: 4. CDR3 bases: TGTGCCAGCAGCTTAGCCCGGGGGGGTAGCTCCTACAATGAGCAGTTCTTC. It codes for CASSLARGGSSYNEQFF.

The chain joins TRBV5-6 to TRBJ2-7; D remains ambiguous. V was trimmed by 1 base and J by 4 bases, leaving 9 bases between them. CDR1 and CDR2 from the germline V gene are SGHDT and YYEEEE. The CDR3 length is 13 residues. CDR3 residues: CASSLYSSYEQYF. The CDR3 DNA is TGTGCCAGCAGCTTGTATTCTAGTTACGAGCAGTACTTC. Based on the CDR3 plus reference TRBV5-6 and TRBJ2-7, the full variable domain is DAGVTQSPTHLIKTRGQQVTLRCSPKSGHDTVSWYQQALGQGPQFIFQYYEEEERQRGNFPDRFSGHQFPNYSSELNVNALLLGDSALYLCASSLYSSYEQYFGPGTRLTVT.

The chain combines TRBV12-5 with TRBJ1-1; TRBD1 is a possible D gene (5 bases). This CDR3 region has 14 residues. Germline V gene data show CDR1 as LGHNT and CDR2 as FRNRAP. V lost 8 bases to trimming and J lost 1 base, with 14 bases between them. DNA of the CDR3: TGTGCTAGTCAGACGGGGGAAACGAACACTGAAGCTTTCTTT. Amino acid sequence: CASQTGETNTEAFF.

The V and J genes are TRBV10-1 and TRBJ2-1; D remains ambiguous. From germline, CDR1 is WNHNN and CDR2 SYGVQD (reference sequence). This CDR3 has 14 amino acids. Between the trimmed V and J ends, which lost 3 bases and 7 bases, there was a span of 13 bases. In DNA form, the CDR3 reads TGCGCCAGCAGTGATGACCCAGGCCTAAATGAGCAGTTCTTC. Translated: CASSDDPGLNEQFF.

The J gene is TRBJ2-3, the V gene TRBV19; possibly TRBD1 for D (5 bases). CDR1 is LNHDA, CDR2 SQIVND, per germline (reference sequence). The CDR3 runs 15 residues. The V gene lost 3 bases and the J gene lost 5 bases, with 15 bases spanning the gap. For the CDR3, the DNA is TGTGCCAGTAGTATTCCGGCAGGGCCCGGAGATACGCAGTATTTT. Translated: CASSIPAGPGDTQYF.

The V gene is TRBV11-2, the J gene TRBJ1-2; unclear D gene. With 0 bases removed from V and 4 bases from J, the gap between germline ends came to 12 bases. Per germline, CDR1 SGHAT and CDR2 FQNNGV. The CDR3 runs 15 residues. This CDR3 reads CASSLDRSPFYGYTF. As DNA, the CDR3 is TGTGCCAGCAGCTTAGACAGGTCCCCATTCTATGGCTACACCTTC.

This clone was counted once. The chain uses TRBV6-5 and TRBJ1-5, with D perhaps TRBD1 (6 bases). Trimming shortened V by 6 bases and J by 0 bases, and 9 bases separated the two germline ends. Germline V gives CDR1 MNHEY, CDR2 SVGAGI. The CDR3 has 14 amino acids. CDR3 sequence reads: CASREDSSNQPQHF. The CDR3 DNA reads TGTGCCAGCAGGGAGGACAGTAGCAATCAGCCCCAGCATTTT.

The V and J genes are TRBV7-9 and TRBJ2-7, with D possibly being TRBD2 (7 bases). The CDR3 has 15 residues. V shed 5 bases and J shed 6 bases, with 20 bases lying between them. The germline V gene encodes CDR1 SEHNR and CDR2 FQNEAQ (reference sequence). As DNA, the CDR3 is TGTGCCAGCAGCCCATGGGGGGGGCAAATGAGCGAGCAGTACTTC. Translated: CASSPWGGQMSEQYF.

The V gene is TRBV27, the J gene TRBJ1-1; weak D call: TRBD1 (5 bases). The germline CDR1 and CDR2 sequences are MNHEY and SMNVEV (reference sequence). This CDR3 comprises 10 residues. The germline V and J ends were trimmed by 8 bases and 8 bases, with 9 bases remaining between them. CDR3 sequence (DNA): TGTGCCAGCGGGACTCGAGAAGCTTTCTTT. Its translation: CASGTREAFF.

This chain connects TRBV3-1 (or the pseudogene TRBV3-2) to TRBJ2-7; tentatively, D is TRBD2 (6 bases). V was clipped by 0 bases and J by 5 bases, with 20 bases between them. Per the germline V gene, CDR1 is LGHDT and CDR2 is YNNKEL (reference sequence). The CDR3 is made up of 17 amino acids. The CDR3 nucleotides are TGTGCCAGCAGCCAAGACGACGAAAACGGGAGTAGTAACGAGCAGTACTTC. Amino acids: CASSQDDENGSSNEQYF.

The V gene is TRBV4-3, the J gene TRBJ2-2; 8 nucleotides match TRBD2. The CDR3 covers 15 residues. The trim removed 6 bases at V and 6 bases at J, leaving 9 bases unmatched. Germline V gene data show CDR1 as LGHNA and CDR2 as YSLEER. CDR3 sequence (DNA): TGCGCCAGCAGTCGTTCTAGCGGGTTGCCCGGGGAGCTGTTTTTT. It specifies CASSRSSGLPGELFF.

The chain employs TRBV11-2 and TRBJ1-6; 8 bases map to TRBD1. The ends lost 5 bases at V and 6 bases at J; junction bases unmatched: 6. The germline CDR1 and CDR2 sequences are SGHAT and FQNNGV. The CDR3 runs to 15 residues. The CDR3 here is CASSDRDRTNSPLHF. The CDR3 bases are TGTGCCAGCAGCGACCGGGACAGGACTAATTCACCCCTCCACTTT.

About this clone itself: Its ends do not fully match the called genes, so a read error is possible. CDR3 region: CASGYGQGTDTQYF. The CDR3 DNA is TGTGCTAGTGGCTATGGACAGGGCACGGATACGCAGTATTTT. The rearrangement joins TRBV12-5 to TRBJ2-3; 8 bases are shared with TRBD1. The CDR3 loop spans 14 amino acids. CDR1 is LGHNT, CDR2 FRNRAP, per germline.

J is TRBJ2-5 and V is TRBV30, with a weak D call TRBD1 (6 bases). Trimming took 4 bases from V and 4 from J, leaving 16 bases between them. The germline gives CDR1 GTSNPN, CDR2 SVGIG (reference sequence). The CDR3 loop spans 14 amino acids. CDR3 DNA sequence: TGTGCCTGGACACTAGGGGGTAGTGGAGAGACCCAGTACTTC. Its protein product is CAWTLGGSGETQYF.

The rearrangement uses TRBV18 and TRBJ2-7; TRBD1 matches at 8 bases. Germline CDR1 and CDR2: KGHSH and LQKENI. This CDR3 spans 18 amino acids. Trimming at V came to 2 bases and at J to 3 bases, leaving 15 bases not matched to a gene. CDR3 sequence reads: CASSPSGQVLNGVYEQYF. DNA of the CDR3: TGTGCCAGCTCACCATCGGGACAGGTCTTAAATGGGGTCTACGAGCAGTACTTC.

The DNA for the CDR3 is TGTGCCAGCAGCTTACCAGGGGGCGGCACTGAAGCTTTCTTT. Protein: CASSLPGGGTEAFF. This chain joins TRBV7-9 and TRBJ1-1; 8 positions agree with TRBD1. Germline CDR1 SEHNR, CDR2 FQNEAQ (reference sequence). J lost 4 bases, V lost 2 bases, and 3 bases had no gene match. There are 14 residues in the CDR3.

This chain connects TRBV10-2 to TRBJ1-6; 9 bases line up with TRBD1. This CDR3 is built from 17 residues. The germline gives CDR1 WSHSY, CDR2 SAAADI. The V and J ends lost 6 bases and 6 bases, in that order; junction bases with no gene match: 12. The CDR3 loop is CASSVDRGMTSNSPLHF. CDR3 DNA sequence: TGCGCCAGCAGCGTCGACAGGGGGATGACTTCTAATTCACCCCTCCACTTT.

This chain uses TRBV6-5 with TRBJ1-2; tentative D call: TRBD1 (5 bases). The ends were cut back, 2 bases at V and 5 bases at J, with 12 bases in the middle. This CDR3 is 14 amino acids long. Germline values: CDR1 MNHEY, CDR2 SVGAGI. CDR3 sequence reads: CASSYEVGGYGYTF. DNA for the CDR3: TGTGCCAGCAGTTACGAGGTCGGGGGGTATGGCTACACCTTC.

This rearrangement joins TRBV3-1 (or the pseudogene TRBV3-2) to TRBJ2-3; TRBD2 matches at 9 bases. The J segment lost 2 bases and the V segment lost 5 bases, leaving 2 bases of the junction unmatched. The CDR3 runs to 14 residues. Per the germline V gene, CDR1 is LGHDT and CDR2 is YNNKEL (reference sequence). The CDR3, as DNA: TGTGCCAGCAGCAGCGGGGGGAACACAGATACGCAGTATTTT. Translating it yields CASSSGGNTDTQYF.

V is TRBV5-4 and J is TRBJ2-7; 7 bases fit TRBD2. Germline values: CDR1 SGHNT, CDR2 YYREEE (reference sequence). CDR3 length: 14 residues. J was trimmed by 7 bases and V by 3 bases; bases with no gene match: 10. The CDR3 protein is CASSSPSGAGEQYF. In nucleotides, the CDR3 is TGTGCCAGCAGCTCCCCCAGCGGGGCGGGGGAGCAGTACTTC. The variable domain in full, with the rest retrieved from reference TRBV5-4 and TRBJ2-7, is ETGVTQSPTHLIKTRGQQVTLRCSSQSGHNTVSWYQQALGQGPQFIFQYYREEENGRGNFPPRFSGLQFPNYSSELNVNALELDDSALYLCASSSPSGAGEQYFGPGTRLTVT.

This clone occurred many times. The J gene is TRBJ2-7, the V gene TRBV25-1, with 13 bases lining up with TRBD2. Germline CDR1 and CDR2: MGHDK and SYGVNS. The V segment lost 4 bases and the J segment 7 bases; nucleotides outside the gene matches: 4. The CDR3 length is 14 residues. CDR3: CASSATSGGTEQYF. DNA of the CDR3: TGTGCCAGCAGTGCGACTAGCGGGGGGACTGAGCAGTACTTC.

The chain recombines TRBV14 with TRBJ2-7; 8 positions match TRBD1. The CDR3 is made up of 15 amino acids. Germline CDR1 SGHDN, CDR2 FVKESK. V lost 1 base to trimming and J lost 5 bases; unmatched junction nucleotides: 7. The CDR3 DNA reads TGTGCCAGCAGCCAAGCCCAGGGGGCGTTTAACGAGCAGTACTTC. Its translation: CASSQAQGAFNEQYF.

The rearrangement joins TRBV20-1 to TRBJ2-3; 8 bases line up with TRBD2. V shed 5 bases, J shed 6 bases, and the junction held 1 base outside the gene matches. CDR3 length equals 11 residues. The germline V gene has CDR1 DFQATT and CDR2 SNEGSKA (reference sequence). CDR3 protein: CSASGGDTQYF. In DNA form, the CDR3 reads TGCAGTGCTTCGGGGGGGGATACGCAGTATTTT.

The V call is TRBV4-2, the J call TRBJ1-2; D call uncertain. This CDR3 is built from 13 residues. V lost 1 base to trimming and J lost 8 bases, with 11 bases between them. CDR1 is LGHNA, CDR2 YNFKEQ, per germline. In DNA form, the CDR3 reads TGTGCCAGCAGCCAAGTGTCGGGGAGGGGCTACACCTTC. Its protein is CASSQVSGRGYTF.

This chain links TRBV6-5 with TRBJ2-3; 7 positions match TRBD1. CDR3 length: 15 amino acids. CDR1 is MNHEY and CDR2 is SVGAGI in the germline V gene. V was pared by 4 bases and J by 2 bases, with 6 bases of the junction left unmatched. The chain's CDR3 is CASSLTGQTTDTQYF. In nucleotides, the CDR3 is TGTGCCAGCAGTTTGACAGGGCAGACCACAGATACGCAGTATTTT.